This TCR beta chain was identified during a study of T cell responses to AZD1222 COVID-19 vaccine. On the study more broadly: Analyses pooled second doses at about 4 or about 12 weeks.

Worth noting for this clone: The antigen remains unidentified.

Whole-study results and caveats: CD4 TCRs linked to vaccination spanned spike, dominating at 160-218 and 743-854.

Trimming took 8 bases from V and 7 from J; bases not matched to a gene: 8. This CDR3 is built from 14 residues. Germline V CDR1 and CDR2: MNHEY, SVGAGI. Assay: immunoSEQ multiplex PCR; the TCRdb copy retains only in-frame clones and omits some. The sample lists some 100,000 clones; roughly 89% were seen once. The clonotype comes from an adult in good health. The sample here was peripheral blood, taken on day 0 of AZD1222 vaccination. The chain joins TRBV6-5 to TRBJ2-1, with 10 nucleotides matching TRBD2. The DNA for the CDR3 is TGTGCCAGCCAGCGGGGGGGCACTGTGAATGAGCAGTTCTTC. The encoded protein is CASQRGGTVNEQFF.